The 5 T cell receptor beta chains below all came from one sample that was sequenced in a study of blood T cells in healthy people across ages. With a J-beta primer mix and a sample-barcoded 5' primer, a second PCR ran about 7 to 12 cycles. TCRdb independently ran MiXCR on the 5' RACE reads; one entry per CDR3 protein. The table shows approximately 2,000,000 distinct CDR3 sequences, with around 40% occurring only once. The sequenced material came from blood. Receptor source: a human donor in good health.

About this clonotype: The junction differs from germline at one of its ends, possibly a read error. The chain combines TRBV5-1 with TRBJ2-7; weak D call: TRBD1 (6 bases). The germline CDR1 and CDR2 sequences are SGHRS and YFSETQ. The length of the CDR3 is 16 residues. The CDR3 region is CASSEGDPNTFYERYF. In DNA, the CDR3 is TGCGCCAGCAGCGAGGGGGACCCTAATACTTTCTACGAGCGGTACTTC. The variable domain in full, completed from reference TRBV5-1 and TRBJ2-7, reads KAGVTQTPRYLIKTRGQQVTLSCSPISGHRSVSWYQQTPGQGLQFLFEYFSETQRNKGNFPGRFSGRQFSNSRSEMNVSTLELGDSALYLCASSEGDPNTFYERYFGPGTRLTVT.

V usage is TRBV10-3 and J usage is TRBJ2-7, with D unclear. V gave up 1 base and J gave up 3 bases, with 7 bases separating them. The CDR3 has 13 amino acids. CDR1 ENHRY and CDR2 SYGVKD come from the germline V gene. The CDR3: CAISELQSYEQYF. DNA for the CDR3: TGTGCCATCAGTGAGTTACAGAGCTACGAGCAGTACTTC.

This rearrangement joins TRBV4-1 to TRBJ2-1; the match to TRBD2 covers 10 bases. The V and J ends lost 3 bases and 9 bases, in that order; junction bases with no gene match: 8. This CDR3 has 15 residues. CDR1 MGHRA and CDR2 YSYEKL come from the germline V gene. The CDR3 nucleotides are TGCGCCAGCAGCCAGGATAGCGGGGGGTCCGGTGAGCAGTTCTTC. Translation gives CASSQDSGGSGEQFF.

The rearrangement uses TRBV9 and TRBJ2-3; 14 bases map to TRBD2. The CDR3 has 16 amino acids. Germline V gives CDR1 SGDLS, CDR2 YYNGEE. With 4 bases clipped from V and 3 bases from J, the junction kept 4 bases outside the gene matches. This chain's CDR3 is CASSTGTSGGTDTQYF. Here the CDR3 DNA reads TGTGCCAGCAGCACCGGGACTAGCGGGGGTACAGATACGCAGTATTTT.

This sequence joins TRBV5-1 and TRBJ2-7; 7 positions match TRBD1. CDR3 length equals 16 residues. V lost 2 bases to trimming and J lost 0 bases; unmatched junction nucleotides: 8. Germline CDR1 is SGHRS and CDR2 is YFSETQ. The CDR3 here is CASSFGQDLSSYEQYF. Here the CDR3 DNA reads TGCGCCAGCAGCTTCGGACAGGATCTCAGCTCCTACGAGCAGTACTTC.